This TCR beta chain originates from a study of OX40 agonist ivuxolimab in advanced cancers. Study as a whole: The treatment was a fully human IgG2 OX40 agonist, ivuxolimab. Partial responses were achieved by three patients, one with hepatocellular carcinoma and two with cutaneous melanoma.

The length of the CDR3 is 14 residues. Germline V gene sequence: CDR1 SNHLY, CDR2 FYNNEI. Trimming shortened V by 1 base and J by 7 bases, and 13 bases separated the two germline ends. Regarding this clone: Its antigen is unknown.

General study findings and limits: People who partly responded at 0.1-3.0 mg/kg had some of the least clonal expansion seen.

Profiling relied on immunoSEQ multiplex PCR, and the TCRdb table lists in-frame clones only, not all of them. Among 40,000 or so clones listed, roughly 82% were seen once. The sequenced sample was CD4+ or CD8+ T cells sorted from blood, obtained in a trial of the OX40 agonist ivuxolimab. The rearrangement joins TRBV2 to TRBJ1-2; tentatively, D is TRBD1 (6 bases). This receptor was identified in an adult with an advanced solid tumor such as melanoma, head and neck, liver or kidney cancer. CDR3 DNA: TGTGCCAGCAGTGAAGGTCAGGGGCGCGGTGGCTACACCTTC. Protein product: CASSEGQGRGGYTF. The full variable domain, its missing parts supplied by reference TRBV2 and TRBJ1-2, is EPEVTQTPSHQVTQMGQEVILRCVPISNHLYFYWYRQILGQKVEFLVSFYNNEISEKSEIFDDQFSVERPDGSNFTLKIRSTKLEDSAMYFCASSEGQGRGGYTFGSGTRLTVV.